What follows is one T cell receptor beta chain and its context. The target antigen is unknown. The CDR3 extends over 18 amino acids. Germline V CDR1 and CDR2: SEHNR, FQNEAQ (reference sequence). UMI labels and 5' RACE were used to prepare the TRB cDNA libraries. TCRdb re-called the 5' RACE reads, yielding one record per CDR3 amino acid sequence without DNA. Here the sample table reports roughly 93,000 distinct CDR3 sequences. The data were taken from a study of CXCR3-negative and CXCR3-positive naive CD8 T cells. Naive CD8+ T cells displayed a CD45RO-CCR7+CD27+CD95- phenotype. Study outcomes and limitations: CXCR3-positive naive cells carried more hydrophobic TRB CDR3s than CXCR3-negative naive cells did.

This receptor was taken from a human donor in good health. Some clones in this sample may be carry-over from other donors' samples. V usage is TRBV7-9 and J usage is TRBJ2-6; there is no DNA to check the TCRdb D call of TRBD1. Sample: naive CXCR3+ CD8+ T cells from blood. Documented subset: CD45RO-CCR7+CD27+CD95- naive CD8+ T cells expressing CXCR3 (TNR3+). The CDR3 region is CASSTGTGGRPGANVLTF.